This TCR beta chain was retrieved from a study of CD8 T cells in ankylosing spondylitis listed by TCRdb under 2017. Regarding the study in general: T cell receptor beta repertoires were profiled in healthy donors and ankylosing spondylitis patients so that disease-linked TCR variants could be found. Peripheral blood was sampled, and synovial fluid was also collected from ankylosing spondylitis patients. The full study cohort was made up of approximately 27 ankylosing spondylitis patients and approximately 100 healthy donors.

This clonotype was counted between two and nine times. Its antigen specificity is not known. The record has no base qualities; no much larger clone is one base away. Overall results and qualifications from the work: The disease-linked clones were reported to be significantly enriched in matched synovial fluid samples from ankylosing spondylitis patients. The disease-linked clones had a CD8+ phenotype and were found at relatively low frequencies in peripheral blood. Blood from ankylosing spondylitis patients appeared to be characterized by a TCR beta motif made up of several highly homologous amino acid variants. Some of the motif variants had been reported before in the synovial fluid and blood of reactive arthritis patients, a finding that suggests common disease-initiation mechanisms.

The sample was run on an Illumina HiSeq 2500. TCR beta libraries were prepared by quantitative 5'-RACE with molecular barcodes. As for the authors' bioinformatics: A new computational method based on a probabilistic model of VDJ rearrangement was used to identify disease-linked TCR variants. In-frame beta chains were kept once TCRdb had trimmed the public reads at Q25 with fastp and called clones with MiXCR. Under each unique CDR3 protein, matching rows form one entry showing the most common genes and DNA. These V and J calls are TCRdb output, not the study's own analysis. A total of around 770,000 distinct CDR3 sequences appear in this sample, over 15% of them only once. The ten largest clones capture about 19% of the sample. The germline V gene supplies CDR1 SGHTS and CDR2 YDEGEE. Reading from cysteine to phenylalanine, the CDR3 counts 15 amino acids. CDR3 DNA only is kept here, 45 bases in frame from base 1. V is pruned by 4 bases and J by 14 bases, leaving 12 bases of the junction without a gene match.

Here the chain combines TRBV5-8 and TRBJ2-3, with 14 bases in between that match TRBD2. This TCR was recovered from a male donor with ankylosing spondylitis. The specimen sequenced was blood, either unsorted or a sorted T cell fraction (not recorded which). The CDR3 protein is CASSQPGLAGERAYF. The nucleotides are TGTGCCAGCAGCCAACCGGGACTAGCGGGAGAACGAGCGTATTTT.